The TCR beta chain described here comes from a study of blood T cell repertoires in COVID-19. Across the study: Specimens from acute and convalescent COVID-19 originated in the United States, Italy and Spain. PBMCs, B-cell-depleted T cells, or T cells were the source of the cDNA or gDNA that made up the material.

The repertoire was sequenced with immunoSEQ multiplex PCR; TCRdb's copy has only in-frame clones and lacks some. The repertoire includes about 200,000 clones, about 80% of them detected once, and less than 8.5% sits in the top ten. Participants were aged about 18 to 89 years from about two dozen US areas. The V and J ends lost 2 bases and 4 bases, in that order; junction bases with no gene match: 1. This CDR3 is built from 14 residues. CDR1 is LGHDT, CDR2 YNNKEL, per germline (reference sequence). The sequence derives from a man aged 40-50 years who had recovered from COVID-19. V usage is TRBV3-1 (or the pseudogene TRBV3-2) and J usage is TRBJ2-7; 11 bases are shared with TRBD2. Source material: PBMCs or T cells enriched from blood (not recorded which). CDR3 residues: CASSQSSGGYEQYF. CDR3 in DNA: TGTGCCAGCAGCCAATCTAGCGGGGGGTACGAGCAGTACTTC.